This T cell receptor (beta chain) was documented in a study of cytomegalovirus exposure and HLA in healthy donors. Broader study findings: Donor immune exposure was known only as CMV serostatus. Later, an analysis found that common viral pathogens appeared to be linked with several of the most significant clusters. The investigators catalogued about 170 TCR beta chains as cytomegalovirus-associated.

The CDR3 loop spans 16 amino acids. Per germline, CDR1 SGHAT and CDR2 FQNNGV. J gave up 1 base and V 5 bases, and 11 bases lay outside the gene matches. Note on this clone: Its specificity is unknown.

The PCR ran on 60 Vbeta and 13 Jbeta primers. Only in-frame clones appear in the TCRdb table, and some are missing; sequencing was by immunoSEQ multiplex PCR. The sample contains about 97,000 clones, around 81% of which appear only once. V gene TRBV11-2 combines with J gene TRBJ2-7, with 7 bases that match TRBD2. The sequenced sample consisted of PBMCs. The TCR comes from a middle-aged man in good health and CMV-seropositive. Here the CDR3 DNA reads TGTGCCAGCAGCCTGGGGGGGACCGGGGCTTCCTACGAGCAGTACTTC. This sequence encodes CASSLGGTGASYEQYF. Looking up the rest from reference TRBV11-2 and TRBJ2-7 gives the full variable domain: EAGVAQSPRYKIIEKRQSVAFWCNPISGHATLYWYQQILGQGPKLLIQFQNNGVVDDSQLPKDRFSAERLKGVDSTLKIQPAKLEDSAVYLCASSLGGTGASYEQYFGPGTRLTVT.